One and the same sample provided the 2 T cell receptor beta chains below, sequenced in a study of CD8+CD57+ T cells in acquired aplastic anemia. TCR beta VDJ and CDR3 profiling used genomic DNA as template. One entry per CDR3 protein results from TCRdb running MiXCR on the reads. The table includes roughly 38,000 distinct CDR3 sequences, approximately 73% detected once. Sequencing was performed on sorted CD4+, CD8+, or CD8+CD57+ T cells (not recorded which) from PBMCs. The receptors were sampled from a human donor in good health, serving as a control.

In its sample, this clonotype ranks as medium-sized (0.01 to 0.1%). V and J are TRBV19 and TRBJ2-5; weak D call: TRBD1 (7 bases). V was shortened by 3 bases and J by 12 bases, with 23 bases between the two germline ends. This CDR3 has 15 residues. CDR1 LNHDA and CDR2 SQIVND come from the germline V gene (reference sequence). The CDR3 loop reads CASSMGGTAQDGEYF. CDR3 in DNA: TGTGCCAGTAGTATGGGCGGGACAGCCCAAGACGGGGAGTACTTC. Full variable domain (missing parts from reference TRBV19 and TRBJ2-5): DGGITQSPKYLFRKEGQNVTLSCEQNLNHDAMYWYRQDPGQGLRLIYYSQIVNDFQKGDIAEGYSVSREKKESFPLTVTSAQKNPTAFYLCASSMGGTAQDGEYFGPGTRLLVL.

This clonotype was found once. The J gene is TRBJ2-5, the V gene TRBV9; D gene ambiguous. Germline assignment: CDR1 SGDLS and CDR2 YYNGEE. Between the trimmed V and J ends, which lost 3 bases and 2 bases, there was a span of 5 bases. The CDR3 has 12 residues. This CDR3 is CASSGEQETQYF. The CDR3 DNA sequence: TGTGCCAGCAGCGGAGAACAAGAGACCCAGTACTTC.